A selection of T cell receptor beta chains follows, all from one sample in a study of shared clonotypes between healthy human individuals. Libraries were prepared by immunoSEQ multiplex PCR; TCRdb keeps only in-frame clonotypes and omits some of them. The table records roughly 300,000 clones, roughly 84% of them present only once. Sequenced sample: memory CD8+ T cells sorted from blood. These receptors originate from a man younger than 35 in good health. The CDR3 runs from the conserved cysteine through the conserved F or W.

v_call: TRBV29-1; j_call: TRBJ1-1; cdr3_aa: CSVVQNTEAFF
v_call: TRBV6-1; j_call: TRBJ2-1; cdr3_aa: CASSETGASYNEQFF
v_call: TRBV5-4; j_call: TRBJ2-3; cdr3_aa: CASSSGTSGHHTDTQYF
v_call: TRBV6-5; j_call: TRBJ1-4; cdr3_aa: CASSSQNGFGEKLFF
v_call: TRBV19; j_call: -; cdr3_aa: CASSSRDRGYEQYF
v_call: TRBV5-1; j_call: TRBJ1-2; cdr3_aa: CASGDWQEDYGYTF
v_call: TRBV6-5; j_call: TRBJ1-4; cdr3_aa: CASSYSWVTNEKLFF
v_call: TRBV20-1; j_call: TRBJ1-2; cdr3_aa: CTRGIMEGYTF
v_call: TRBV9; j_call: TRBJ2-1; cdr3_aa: CASSPGLPYNEQFF
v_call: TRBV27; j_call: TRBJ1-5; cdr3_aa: CASSLWGASNQPQHF
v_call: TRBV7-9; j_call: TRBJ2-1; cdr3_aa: CASSGAQSGPSYNEQFF
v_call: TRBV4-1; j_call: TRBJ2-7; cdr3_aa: CASSQKKPHEQYF
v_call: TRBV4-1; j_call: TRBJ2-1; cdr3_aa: CASSQVVGPYGEQFF
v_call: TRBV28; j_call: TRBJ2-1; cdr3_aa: CASSFPLQGAGNEQFF
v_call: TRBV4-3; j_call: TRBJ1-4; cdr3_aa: CASSQRLWGKEEKLFF
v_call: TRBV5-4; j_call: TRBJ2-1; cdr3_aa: CASSYTSVGEQFF
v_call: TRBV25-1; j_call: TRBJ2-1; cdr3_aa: CASSGRSSYNEQFF
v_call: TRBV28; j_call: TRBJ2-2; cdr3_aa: CASSLFGTGGFGELFF
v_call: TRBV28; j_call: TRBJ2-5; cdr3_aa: CASSLYSTGQETQYF
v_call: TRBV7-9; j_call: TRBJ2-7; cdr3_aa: CASSLASSSVVEQYF
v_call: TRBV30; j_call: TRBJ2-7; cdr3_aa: CAWTYTGYPYEQYF
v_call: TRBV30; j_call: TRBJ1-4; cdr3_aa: CAFSGTGNEKLFF
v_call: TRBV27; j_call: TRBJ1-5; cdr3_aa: CASGRTGGFQPQHF
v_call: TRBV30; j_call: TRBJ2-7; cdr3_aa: CAWISAGTEQYF
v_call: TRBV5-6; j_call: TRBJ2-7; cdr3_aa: CASSLVVGWFVEQYF
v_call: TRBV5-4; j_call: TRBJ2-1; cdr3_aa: CASGRLAGNNEQFF
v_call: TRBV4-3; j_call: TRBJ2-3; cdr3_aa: CASSQDRDTGTRVDTQYF
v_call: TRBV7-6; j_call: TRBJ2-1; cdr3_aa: CASSLGETTHEQFF
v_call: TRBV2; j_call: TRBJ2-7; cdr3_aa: CASDPGGSSSYEQYF
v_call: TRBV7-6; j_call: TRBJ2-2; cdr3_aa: CASSPGGAGELFF
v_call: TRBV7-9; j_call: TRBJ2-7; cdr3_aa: CASSSDTYEQYF
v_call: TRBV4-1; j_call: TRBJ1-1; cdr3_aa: CASSQESGWTEAFF
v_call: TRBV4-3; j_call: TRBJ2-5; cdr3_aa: CASSQDFGQGMGETQYF